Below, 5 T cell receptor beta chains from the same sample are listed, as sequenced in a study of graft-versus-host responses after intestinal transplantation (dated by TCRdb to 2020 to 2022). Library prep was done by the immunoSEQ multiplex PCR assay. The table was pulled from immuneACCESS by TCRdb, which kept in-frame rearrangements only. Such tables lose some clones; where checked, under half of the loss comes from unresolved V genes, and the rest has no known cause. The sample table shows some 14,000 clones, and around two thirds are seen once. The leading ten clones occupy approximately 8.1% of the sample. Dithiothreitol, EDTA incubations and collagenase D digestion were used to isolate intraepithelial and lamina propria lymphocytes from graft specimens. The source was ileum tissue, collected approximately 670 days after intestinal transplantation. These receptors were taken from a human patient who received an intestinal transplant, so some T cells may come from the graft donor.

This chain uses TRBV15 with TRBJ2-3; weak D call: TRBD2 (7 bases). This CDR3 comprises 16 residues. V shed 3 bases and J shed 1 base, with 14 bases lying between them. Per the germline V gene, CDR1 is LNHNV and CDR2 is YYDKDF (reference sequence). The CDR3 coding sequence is TGTGCCACCAGCAGGGGGGCGGGGGCTGGCACAGATACGCAGTATTTT. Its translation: CATSRGAGAGTDTQYF.

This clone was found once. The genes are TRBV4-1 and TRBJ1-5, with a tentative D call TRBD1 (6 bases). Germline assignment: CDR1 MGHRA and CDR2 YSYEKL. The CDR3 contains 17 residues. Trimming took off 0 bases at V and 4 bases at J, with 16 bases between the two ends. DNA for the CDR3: TGCGCCAGCAGCCAAGAGTCTTTGGCAGGGGATAATCAGCCCCAGCATTTT. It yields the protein CASSQESLAGDNQPQHF.

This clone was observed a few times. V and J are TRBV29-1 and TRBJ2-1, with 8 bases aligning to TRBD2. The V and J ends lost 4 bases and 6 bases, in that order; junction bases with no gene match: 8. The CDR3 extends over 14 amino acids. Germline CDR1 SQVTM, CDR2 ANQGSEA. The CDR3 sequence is CSVGSRLAGNEQFF. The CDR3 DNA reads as TGCAGCGTTGGGTCTAGGCTAGCGGGCAATGAGCAGTTCTTC.

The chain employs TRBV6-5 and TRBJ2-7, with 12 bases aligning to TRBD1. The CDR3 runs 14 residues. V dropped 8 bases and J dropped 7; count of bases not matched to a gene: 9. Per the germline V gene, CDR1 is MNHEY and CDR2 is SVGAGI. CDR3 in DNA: TGTGCCAGCGAACCGGGACAGGGGGCGAGAGAGCAGTACTTC. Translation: CASEPGQGAREQYF.

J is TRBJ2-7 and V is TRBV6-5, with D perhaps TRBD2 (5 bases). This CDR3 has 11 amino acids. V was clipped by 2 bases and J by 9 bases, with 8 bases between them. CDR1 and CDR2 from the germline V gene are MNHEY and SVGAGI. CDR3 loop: CASSYPEGQYF. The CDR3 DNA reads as TGTGCCAGCAGTTACCCCGAGGGGCAGTACTTC.